This TCR beta chain is drawn from a study of T cell changes during pregnancy in multiple sclerosis. Looked up from germline, CDR1 is SGHNT and CDR2 is YENEEA. V was pared by 5 bases and J by 1 base, with 12 bases between. This CDR3 region has 15 residues. Libraries were prepared by immunoSEQ multiplex PCR; TCRdb keeps only in-frame clonotypes and omits some of them. This table has about 110,000 clones, roughly nine tenths appearing once. The chain employs TRBV11-3 and TRBJ1-3; D is unresolved. Sequences were derived from peripheral blood, sampled before pregnancy. The TCR sequence derives from a female donor with multiple sclerosis, enrolled in a pregnancy study. The CDR3 here is CASSLGRLSGNTIYF. CDR3 nucleotides: TGTGCCAGCAGCCTCGGCAGGTTATCTGGAAACACCATATATTTT.